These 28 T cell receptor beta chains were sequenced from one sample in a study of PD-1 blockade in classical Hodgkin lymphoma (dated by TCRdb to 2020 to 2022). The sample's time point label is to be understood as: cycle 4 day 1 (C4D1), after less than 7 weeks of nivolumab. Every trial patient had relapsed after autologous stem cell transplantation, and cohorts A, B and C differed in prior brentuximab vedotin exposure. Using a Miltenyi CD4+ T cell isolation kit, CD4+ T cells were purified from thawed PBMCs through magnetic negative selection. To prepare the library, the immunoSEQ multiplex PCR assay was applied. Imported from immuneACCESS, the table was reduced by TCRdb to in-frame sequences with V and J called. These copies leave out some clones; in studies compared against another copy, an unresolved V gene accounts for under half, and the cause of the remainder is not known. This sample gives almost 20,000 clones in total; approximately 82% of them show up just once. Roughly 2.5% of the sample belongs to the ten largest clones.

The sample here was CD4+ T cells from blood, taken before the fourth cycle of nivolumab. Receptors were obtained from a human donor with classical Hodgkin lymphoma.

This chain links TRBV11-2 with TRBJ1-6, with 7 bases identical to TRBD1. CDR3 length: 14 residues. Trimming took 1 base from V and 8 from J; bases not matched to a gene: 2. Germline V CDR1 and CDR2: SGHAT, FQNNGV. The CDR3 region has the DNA TGTGCCAGCAGCTTAGGACAGGGTTATTCACCCCTCCACTTT. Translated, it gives CASSLGQGYSPLHF.

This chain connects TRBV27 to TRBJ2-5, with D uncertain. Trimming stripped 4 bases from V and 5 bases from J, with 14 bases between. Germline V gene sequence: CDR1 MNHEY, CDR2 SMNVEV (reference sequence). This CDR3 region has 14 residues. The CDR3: CASSSQHHGETQYF. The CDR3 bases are TGTGCCAGCAGTTCACAGCACCACGGGGAGACCCAGTACTTC.

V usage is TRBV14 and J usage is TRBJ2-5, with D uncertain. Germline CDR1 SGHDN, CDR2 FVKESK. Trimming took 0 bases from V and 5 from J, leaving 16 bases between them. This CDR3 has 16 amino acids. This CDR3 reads CASSQEAYFSRETQYF. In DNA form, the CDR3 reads TGTGCCAGCAGCCAAGAGGCTTATTTCAGCCGGGAGACCCAGTACTTC.

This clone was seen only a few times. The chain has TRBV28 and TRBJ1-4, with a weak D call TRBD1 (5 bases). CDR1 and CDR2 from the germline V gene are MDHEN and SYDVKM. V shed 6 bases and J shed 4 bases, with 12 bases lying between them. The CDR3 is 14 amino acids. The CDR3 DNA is TGTGCCAGCAGGGGGCCAGCCCTTAATGAAAAACTGTTTTTT. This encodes CASRGPALNEKLFF.

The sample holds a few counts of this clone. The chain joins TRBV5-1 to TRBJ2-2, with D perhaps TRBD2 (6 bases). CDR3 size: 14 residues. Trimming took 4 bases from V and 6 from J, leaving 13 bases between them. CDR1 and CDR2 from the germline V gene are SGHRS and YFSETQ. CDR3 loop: CASSILSGAGELFF. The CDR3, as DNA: TGCGCCAGCAGCATCCTGTCGGGGGCCGGGGAGCTGTTTTTT.

CDR3 coding DNA: TGCAGCGCGGGGACGGCGAACACCGGGGAGCTGTTTTTT. This encodes CSAGTANTGELFF. The chain carries TRBV29-1 and TRBJ2-2; D tentatively fits TRBD1 or TRBD2 (5 bases each). This CDR3 has 13 amino acids. Between the trimmed V and J ends, which lost 7 bases and 0 bases, there was a span of 9 bases. The germline gives CDR1 SQVTM, CDR2 ANQGSEA.

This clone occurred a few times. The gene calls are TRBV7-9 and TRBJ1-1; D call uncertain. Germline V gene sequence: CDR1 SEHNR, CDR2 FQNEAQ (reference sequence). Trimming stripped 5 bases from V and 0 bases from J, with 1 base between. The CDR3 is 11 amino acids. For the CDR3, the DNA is TGTGCCAGCAGCCTGAACACTGAAGCTTTCTTT. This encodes CASSLNTEAFF.

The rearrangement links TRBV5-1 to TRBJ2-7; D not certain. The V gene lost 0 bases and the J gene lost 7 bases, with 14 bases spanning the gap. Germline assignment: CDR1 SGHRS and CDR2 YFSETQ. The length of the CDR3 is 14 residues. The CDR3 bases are TGCGCCAGCAGCTTGGGAGTAGGGATGGGTGAGCAGTACTTC. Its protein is CASSLGVGMGEQYF.

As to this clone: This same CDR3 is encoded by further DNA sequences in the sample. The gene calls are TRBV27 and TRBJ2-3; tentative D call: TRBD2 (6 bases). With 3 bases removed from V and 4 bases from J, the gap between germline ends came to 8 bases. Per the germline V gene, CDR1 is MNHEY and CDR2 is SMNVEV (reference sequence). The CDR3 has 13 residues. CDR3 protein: CASSFRGSDTQYF. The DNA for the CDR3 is TGTGCCAGCAGTTTCCGGGGGTCAGATACGCAGTATTTT.

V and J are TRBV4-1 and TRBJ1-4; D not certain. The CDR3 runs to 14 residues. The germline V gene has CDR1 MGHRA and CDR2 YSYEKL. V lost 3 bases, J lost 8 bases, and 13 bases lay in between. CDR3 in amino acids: CASSHVPLTEKLFF. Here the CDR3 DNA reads TGCGCCAGCAGCCACGTACCTTTGACCGAAAAACTGTTTTTT.

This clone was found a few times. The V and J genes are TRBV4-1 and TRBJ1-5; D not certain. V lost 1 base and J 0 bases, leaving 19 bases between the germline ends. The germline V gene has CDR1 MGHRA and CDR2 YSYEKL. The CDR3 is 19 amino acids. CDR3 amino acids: CASSQAVGVGVNSNQPQHF. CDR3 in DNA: TGCGCCAGCAGCCAAGCTGTTGGAGTTGGTGTGAATAGCAATCAGCCCCAGCATTTT.

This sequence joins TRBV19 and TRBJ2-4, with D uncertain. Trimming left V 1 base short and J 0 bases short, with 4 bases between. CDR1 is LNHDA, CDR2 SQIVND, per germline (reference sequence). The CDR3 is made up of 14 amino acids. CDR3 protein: CASSIVLAKNIQYF. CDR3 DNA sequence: TGTGCCAGTAGTATAGTTCTAGCCAAAAACATTCAGTACTTC.

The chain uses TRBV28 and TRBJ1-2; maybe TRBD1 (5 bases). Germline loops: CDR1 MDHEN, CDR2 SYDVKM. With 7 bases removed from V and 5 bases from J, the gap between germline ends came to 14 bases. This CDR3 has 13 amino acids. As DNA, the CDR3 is TGTGCCAGCAAGGGGACTAGGGTGTATGGCTACACCTTC. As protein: CASKGTRVYGYTF.

The CDR3 here is CASSPPGTGNTIYF. CDR3 in DNA: TGTGCCAGCAGCCCACCAGGGACTGGAAACACCATATATTTT. V is TRBV28 and J is TRBJ1-3, with a weak D call TRBD1 (5 bases). V was clipped by 6 bases and J by 2 bases, with 11 bases between them. Looked up from germline, CDR1 is MDHEN and CDR2 is SYDVKM. The CDR3 length is 14 residues.

The DNA of the CDR3 is TGTGCCAGCAGCTTAGATGTTCGCCAAAGCTATGGCTACACCTTC. As protein: CASSLDVRQSYGYTF. V gene TRBV11-2 combines with J gene TRBJ1-2; the D is unclear. Per germline, CDR1 SGHAT and CDR2 FQNNGV. The CDR3 loop spans 15 amino acids. V was trimmed by 0 bases and J by 4 bases, leaving 12 bases between them.

CDR3 nucleotides: TGTGCCAGCGGACGCCCCTCTCCCAGCGAGCAGTACTTC. Translating gives CASGRPSPSEQYF. V and J are TRBV6-1 and TRBJ2-7; no clear D. The CDR3 length is 13 residues. V was shortened by 8 bases and J by 6 bases, with 17 bases between the two germline ends. The germline CDR1 and CDR2 sequences are MNHNS and SASEGT.

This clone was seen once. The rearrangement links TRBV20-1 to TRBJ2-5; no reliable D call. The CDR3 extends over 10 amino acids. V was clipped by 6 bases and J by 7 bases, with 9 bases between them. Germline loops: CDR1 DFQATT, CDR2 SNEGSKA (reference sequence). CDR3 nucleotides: TGCAGTGCCCGAAGTTCGACCCAGTACTTC. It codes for CSARSSTQYF.

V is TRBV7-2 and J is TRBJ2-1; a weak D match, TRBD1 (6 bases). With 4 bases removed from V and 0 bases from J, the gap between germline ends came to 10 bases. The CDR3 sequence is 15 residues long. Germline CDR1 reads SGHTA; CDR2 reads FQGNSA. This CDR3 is CASSSGALSYNEQFF. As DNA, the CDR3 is TGTGCCAGCAGCTCAGGGGCGCTCTCCTACAATGAGCAGTTCTTC. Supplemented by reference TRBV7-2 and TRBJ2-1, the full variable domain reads GAGVSQSPSNKVTEKGKDVELRCDPISGHTALYWYRQSLGQGLEFLIYFQGNSAPDKSGLPSDRFSAERTGGSVSTLTIQRTQQEDSAVYLCASSSGALSYNEQFFGPGTRLTVL.

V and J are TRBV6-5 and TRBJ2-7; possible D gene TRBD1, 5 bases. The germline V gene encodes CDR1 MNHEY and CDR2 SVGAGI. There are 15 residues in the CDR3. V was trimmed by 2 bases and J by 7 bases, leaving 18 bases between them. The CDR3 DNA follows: TGTGCCAGCAGTTACACAGGTTTGGCCCGCGGAGAGCAGTACTTC. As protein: CASSYTGLARGEQYF.

CDR3 bases: TGTGCCAGCTCACCACTTGCCTCGGGAGAGACCCAGTACTTC. Amino acid sequence: CASSPLASGETQYF. The V call is TRBV18, the J call TRBJ2-5; D is unresolved. V lost 1 base and J lost 4, with 10 bases in between. The CDR3 is 14 amino acids. CDR1 and CDR2 from the germline V gene are KGHSH and LQKENI. The complete variable domain, with remaining parts taken from reference TRBV18 and TRBJ2-5, reads NAGVMQNPRHLVRRRGQEARLRCSPMKGHSHVYWYRQLPEEGLKFMVYLQKENIIDESGMPKERFSAEFPKEGPSILRIQQVVRGDSAAYFCASSPLASGETQYFGPGTRLLVL.

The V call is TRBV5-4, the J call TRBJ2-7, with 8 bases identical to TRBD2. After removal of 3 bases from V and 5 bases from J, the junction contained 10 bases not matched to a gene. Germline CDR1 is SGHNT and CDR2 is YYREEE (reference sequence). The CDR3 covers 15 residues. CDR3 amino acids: CASSSPGVREDEQYF. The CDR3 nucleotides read TGTGCCAGCAGCTCCCCAGGAGTGCGGGAGGACGAGCAGTACTTC.

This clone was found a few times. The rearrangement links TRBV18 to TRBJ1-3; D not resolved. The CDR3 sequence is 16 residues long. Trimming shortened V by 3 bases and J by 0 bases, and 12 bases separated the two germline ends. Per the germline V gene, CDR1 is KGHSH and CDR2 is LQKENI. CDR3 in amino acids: CASSPGKGSSGNTIYF. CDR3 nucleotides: TGTGCCAGCTCACCGGGGAAAGGAAGCTCTGGAAACACCATATATTTT.

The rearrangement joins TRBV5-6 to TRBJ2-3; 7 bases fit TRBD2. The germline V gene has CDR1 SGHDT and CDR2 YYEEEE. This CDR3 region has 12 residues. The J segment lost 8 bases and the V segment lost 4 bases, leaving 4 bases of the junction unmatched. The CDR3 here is CASSRTGGTQYF. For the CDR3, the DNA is TGTGCCAGCAGCCGAACGGGGGGTACGCAGTATTTT.

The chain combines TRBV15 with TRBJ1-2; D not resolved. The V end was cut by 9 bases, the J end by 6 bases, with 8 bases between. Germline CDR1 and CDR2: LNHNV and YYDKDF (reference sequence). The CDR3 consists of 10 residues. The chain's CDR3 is CATMADGYTF. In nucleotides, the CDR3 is TGTGCCACAATGGCCGATGGCTACACCTTC.

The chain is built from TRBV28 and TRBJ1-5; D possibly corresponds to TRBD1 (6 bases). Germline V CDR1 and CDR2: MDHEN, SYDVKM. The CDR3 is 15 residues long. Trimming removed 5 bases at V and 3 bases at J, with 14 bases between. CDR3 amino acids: CASSIGGQVNQPQHF. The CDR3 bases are TGTGCCAGCAGTATCGGGGGGCAGGTCAATCAGCCCCAGCATTTT.

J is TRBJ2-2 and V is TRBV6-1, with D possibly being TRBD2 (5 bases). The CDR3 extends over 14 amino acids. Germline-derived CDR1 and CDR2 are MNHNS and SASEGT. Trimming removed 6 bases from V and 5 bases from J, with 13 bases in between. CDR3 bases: TGTGCCAGCAGAGAGGGCCCCGGAACCGGGGAGCTGTTTTTT. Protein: CASREGPGTGELFF.

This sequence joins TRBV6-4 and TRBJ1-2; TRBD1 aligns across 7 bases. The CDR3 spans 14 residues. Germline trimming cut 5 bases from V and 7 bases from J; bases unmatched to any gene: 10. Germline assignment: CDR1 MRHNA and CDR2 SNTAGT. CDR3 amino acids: CASSLEGAKGGYTF. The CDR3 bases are TGTGCCAGCAGTCTCGAGGGGGCGAAAGGTGGCTACACCTTC.

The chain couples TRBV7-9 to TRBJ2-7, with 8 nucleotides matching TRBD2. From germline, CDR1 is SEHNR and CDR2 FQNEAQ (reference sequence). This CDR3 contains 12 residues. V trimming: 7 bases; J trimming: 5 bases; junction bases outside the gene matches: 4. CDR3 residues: CASTIAGNEQYF. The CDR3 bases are TGTGCCAGCACTATAGCGGGAAACGAGCAGTACTTC.